Listed here is a single T cell receptor beta chain. The clone's antigen remains unknown. Nothing much larger sits one base from this clone, and base qualities are not available. The data are from a study of human T cells and chemical hapten exposure (dated by TCRdb to 2020 to 2022). Broadly, across the study: For sensitization, 2% DPC in acetone was applied to a roughly 2 cm by roughly 2 cm area of upper inner arm skin. This study followed changes in the peripheral blood TCR repertoire in vivo during primary and secondary sensitization of alopecia patients to the hapten diphenylcyclopropenone (DPC). Blood samples were taken from patients before sensitization (week 0) and then at 2, 6 and about 24 weeks after DPC sensitization. Some 29 alopecia patients provided blood for TCR sequencing at one to four time points (pre-sensitization, 2, 6 and 24 weeks). Libraries were combined into a pool for sequencing, and differences in TCR yield between samples came mainly from small differences in library volumes within the pool. Weekly therapeutic DPC doses were additionally applied to the scalp of patients throughout the roughly 23-week study period. Alopecia areata with under or over 50% scalp involvement, alopecia totalis and alopecia universalis were represented in the patient cohort, which was mostly female. Patch tests used Finn chambers with 0.01% DPC on the upper back, scored after 6 days by International Contact Dermatitis Research Group standards. The research as a whole found: All patients had alopecia, a presumed autoimmune disease, so their immune response might differ from that of healthy individuals. Significantly more large CDR3 similarity clusters were formed by expanded TCRs than by pre-sensitization or healthy control sets, consistent with antigen-driven responses. A positive correlation was found between the number of PT1 expanded TCRs and patch test score, with significance reached at thresholds 8, 16 and 32 but not 4. No change with DPC sensitization was found in the number of TCRs above 1 in 1000 frequency, and no evidence of global repertoire structure alterations was found. After repeated subsampling, changes were observed in the strength of the expansion versus patch-test correlation and in the threshold at which the correlation became significant.

The time point label of this sample denotes: patch test 1, 2 weeks after DPC sensitization. The treatment or condition label here, explained by the study, means: therapeutic diphenylcyclopropenone sensitization with weekly scalp DPC. At every patch-test visit, the blood draw took place before the patch test was put on. Patients were eligible if aged 18 to 70, diagnosed with alopecia and judged suitable for DPC therapy, and pregnant patients were excluded. Unfractionated whole blood was collected in Tempus Blood RNA tubes, and total RNA was extracted from that blood. Trimming accounts for 9 bases at V and 0 bases at J, while the number of junction bases matched to no gene is 7. The germline V gene yields LGHNA for CDR1 and YSLEER for CDR2. The CDR3 goes from the cysteine to the phenylalanine over 15 residues. The kept DNA is CDR3 alone, 45 bases in frame from the first base. The library came from RACE. This sample was sequenced with a NextSeq 500. During library preparation, unique molecular identifiers were attached to individual cDNA molecules so that TCRs could be counted in a quantitative, reproducible way. Each blood RNA sample was used to sequence both TCR alpha and TCR beta chains. The authors' pipeline ran thus. A median of roughly 99,000 TCRs per sample was observed, with a range of roughly 20,000 to 700,000. V, J and CDR3 annotation of the TCR reads was performed with the Decombinator software suite. For the PS versus PT1 abundance plots, all samples were subsampled to the same number of TCRs (28,000). Expanded TCRs were defined as absent before sensitization and observed at least eight times at the 2-week time point. TCRdb reprocessing: public reads trimmed at Q25 with fastp, clones called with MiXCR, in-frame beta chains kept. Rows are combined by CDR3 protein, so each entry shows the most common genes and DNA. The authors' filters were not applied to this entry. The sample yields roughly 120,000 distinct CDR3 sequences; 9.5% to 13% were counted once. The ten largest clones capture about 1.4% of the sample.

The specimen was whole blood, collected in connection with sensitization to the hapten diphenylcyclopropenone (DPC). The sequence is built from TRBV4-3 and TRBJ2-3, with 9 central nucleotides matching TRBD2. This clonotype was obtained from a woman aged 45-60 years with alopecia areata. Some clones in this sample may be carry-over from other donors' samples. The nucleotide sequence is TGCGCCAGTAGCGGGGGTTTCTCTAGCACAGATACGCAGTATTTT. This is translated as CASSGGFSSTDTQYF.